These 23 T cell receptor beta chains originate from one sample sequenced in a study of T-cell memory formation after mild COVID-19. TCRdb redid the calling of the 5' RACE reads with MiXCR, one entry per CDR3 protein. The sample holds 400,000 to 450,000 distinct CDR3 sequences, roughly 18% seen once. Source material: PBMCs or a T cell subset sorted from them (not recorded which). These receptors were obtained from a man between 18 and 29 years old who had mild COVID-19 (a few samples of this study predate the infection). Cell type and time point are not known.

The table lists this clonotype with a few counts. This sequence joins TRBV27 and TRBJ1-6; a possible D gene is TRBD1 (6 bases). V shed 5 bases and J shed 10 bases, with 18 bases lying between them. The CDR3 spans 15 residues. Germline CDR1 reads MNHEY; CDR2 reads SMNVEV (reference sequence). The CDR3 DNA reads as TGTGCCAGCAGTCCGAAGGGGGTTTATGGGTCACCCCTCCACTTT. Protein sequence: CASSPKGVYGSPLHF.

The table lists this clonotype with a few counts. V gene TRBV5-1 combines with J gene TRBJ2-3; D gene uncertain. Trimming stripped 6 bases from V and 2 bases from J, with 19 bases between. CDR3 size: 16 residues. The germline CDR1 and CDR2 sequences are SGHRS and YFSETQ. The CDR3 loop reads CASKLVENTLTDTQYF. Here the CDR3 DNA reads TGCGCCAGCAAACTTGTGGAGAACACTCTCACAGATACGCAGTATTTT.

The sample holds a few counts of this clonotype. This chain uses TRBV3-1 with TRBJ1-1; 8 bases line up with TRBD1. This CDR3 comprises 14 residues. V dropped 4 bases and J dropped 4; count of bases not matched to a gene: 5. CDR1 is LGHDT and CDR2 is YNNKEL in the germline V gene (reference sequence). CDR3 in DNA: TGTGCCAGCAGCCGCCGGACAGGGCCCACTGAAGCTTTCTTT. Translating gives CASSRRTGPTEAFF.

This clonotype was seen more than once but under ten times. The rearrangement joins TRBV9 to TRBJ1-1, with 8 bases lining up with TRBD1. Germline V gene data show CDR1 as SGDLS and CDR2 as YYNGEE. The CDR3 has 12 amino acids. Unmatched junction bases numbered 6, after V lost 3 bases and J lost 11 bases. The CDR3 DNA reads TGTGCCAGCAGCGGCCAGGGGGCGGGGGCTTTCTTT. Protein sequence: CASSGQGAGAFF.

This chain's CDR3 is CASSGKWALTEAFF. The CDR3 DNA follows: TGTGCCAGCAGTGGCAAATGGGCGTTGACTGAAGCTTTCTTT. This chain links TRBV25-1 with TRBJ1-1, with D unclear. V was trimmed by 4 bases and J by 5 bases, leaving 14 bases between them. Germline CDR1 MGHDK, CDR2 SYGVNS. The CDR3 loop spans 14 amino acids. Full variable domain (rest looked up from reference TRBV25-1 and TRBJ1-1): EADIYQTPRYLVIGTGKKITLECSQTMGHDKMYWYQQDPGMELHLIHYSYGVNSTEKGDLSSESTVSRIRTEHFPLTLESARPSHTSQYLCASSGKWALTEAFFGQGTRLTVV.

The rearrangement uses TRBV11-1 and TRBJ2-7, with TRBD1 matching 9 bases. Germline loops: CDR1 SGHAT, CDR2 FQDESV (reference sequence). Trimming took 5 bases from V and 3 from J; bases not matched to a gene: 5. This CDR3 has 14 amino acids. The DNA of the CDR3 is TGTGCCAGCAGCCCCCGGGACAGGGTCTACGAGCAGTACGTC. Residues: CASSPRDRVYEQYV.

This clonotype was counted at least ten times. The V call is TRBV7-6, the J call TRBJ2-5; D tentatively fits TRBD1 or TRBD2 (5 bases each). Germline lookup yields CDR1 SGHVS and CDR2 FNYEAQ. V was pared by 5 bases and J by 2 bases, with 9 bases between. The CDR3 extends over 13 amino acids. DNA for the CDR3: TGTGCCAGCAGCATGGGACGGCAAGAGACCCAGTACTTC. Translation: CASSMGRQETQYF.

The rearrangement joins TRBV7-9 to TRBJ1-1; D is uncertain. The CDR3 has 13 residues. The V and J ends lost 6 bases and 4 bases respectively, with 12 bases between them. Germline V CDR1 and CDR2: SEHNR, FQNEAQ (reference sequence). The CDR3 loop is CASRTNMGTEAFF. CDR3 DNA: TGTGCCAGCAGGACCAATATGGGCACTGAAGCTTTCTTT.

The table lists this clonotype with a few counts. This chain uses TRBV6-4 with TRBJ2-1, with TRBD1 matching 8 bases. This CDR3 has 14 amino acids. V lost 5 bases, J lost 8 bases, and 8 bases stayed unmatched. Per germline, CDR1 MRHNA and CDR2 SNTAGT. CDR3 bases: TGTGCCAGCAGTCGACAGGGGTCCGGGGATGAGCAGTTCTTC. Its protein is CASSRQGSGDEQFF.

This chain links TRBV30 with TRBJ2-7; D call uncertain. The germline V and J ends were trimmed by 8 bases and 3 bases, with 17 bases remaining between them. Germline CDR1 reads GTSNPN; CDR2 reads SVGIG (reference sequence). CDR3 length equals 13 residues. CDR3 in amino acids: CAAKDQNYYEQYF. CDR3 sequence (DNA): TGTGCCGCGAAGGACCAAAACTACTACGAGCAGTACTTC.

The rearrangement uses TRBV11-1 and TRBJ2-5; TRBD1 is a possible D gene (5 bases). This CDR3 spans 14 amino acids. V dropped 3 bases and J dropped 4 bases, with 12 bases sitting between them. The germline CDR1 and CDR2 sequences are SGHAT and FQDESV (reference sequence). The CDR3 DNA is TGTGCCAGCAGCTTCTCAGGGCTTAGAGAGACCCAGTACTTC. Its translation: CASSFSGLRETQYF.

This clonotype was picked up a small number of times. The chain combines TRBV9 with TRBJ2-3; D not certain. CDR1 SGDLS and CDR2 YYNGEE come from the germline V gene. V lost 4 bases to trimming and J lost 6 bases, with 12 bases between them. CDR3 length: 13 residues. The CDR3 protein is CASSPLARDTQYF. The CDR3 nucleotides are TGTGCCAGCAGCCCCCTGGCGAGGGATACGCAGTATTTT.

This chain connects TRBV25-1 to TRBJ2-5; 8 bases are shared with TRBD1. The CDR3 is 12 residues long. Germline V CDR1 and CDR2: MGHDK, SYGVNS. The trim removed 6 bases at V and 5 bases at J, leaving 2 bases unmatched. CDR3 region: CASRGDRETQYF. For the CDR3, the DNA is TGTGCCAGCAGGGGGGACAGGGAGACCCAGTACTTC. Drawing the rest from reference TRBV25-1 and TRBJ2-5, the complete variable domain is EADIYQTPRYLVIGTGKKITLECSQTMGHDKMYWYQQDPGMELHLIHYSYGVNSTEKGDLSSESTVSRIRTEHFPLTLESARPSHTSQYLCASRGDRETQYFGPGTRLLVL.

This clonotype was detected only a few times. The chain is built from TRBV14 and TRBJ2-7; D not certain. From germline, CDR1 is SGHDN and CDR2 FVKESK. This CDR3 has 13 residues. Trimming left V 2 bases short and J 0 bases short, with 5 bases between. CDR3 DNA: TGTGCCAGCAGCCAACGCCCCTCCTACGAGCAGTACTTC. This sequence encodes CASSQRPSYEQYF.

This clonotype came up a few times. This chain links TRBV12-3 or TRBV12-4 with TRBJ2-1; TRBD2 agrees at 9 bases. CDR3 length: 15 amino acids. J lost 8 bases, V lost 3 bases, and 8 bases had no gene match. The CDR3 region is CASSFNSGSFDEQFF. In DNA, the CDR3 is TGTGCCAGCAGTTTTAATAGCGGGAGCTTCGATGAGCAGTTCTTC.

The J gene is TRBJ2-7, the V gene TRBV5-1; 7 nucleotides line up with TRBD2. V shed 10 bases, J shed 0 bases, and the junction held 10 bases outside the gene matches. CDR1 and CDR2 from the germline V gene are SGHRS and YFSETQ. The CDR3 contains 14 residues. CDR3 sequence (DNA): TGCGCCGGGGGGGGACTACCCAGCTCCTACGAGCAGTACTTC. Translating it yields CAGGGLPSSYEQYF.

The table lists this clonotype with a few counts. The J gene is TRBJ1-5, the V gene TRBV4-3; no definite D call. Trimming left V 4 bases short and J 4 bases short, with 11 bases between. The CDR3 contains 14 residues. Germline V gives CDR1 LGHNA, CDR2 YSLEER. CDR3 sequence reads: CASSRERTNQPQHF. The CDR3, as DNA: TGCGCCAGCAGCCGAGAGCGGACTAATCAGCCCCAGCATTTT.

This sequence joins TRBV9 and TRBJ2-6, with D possibly being TRBD1 (5 bases). In germline, CDR1 is SGDLS, CDR2 YYNGEE. The V gene lost 4 bases and the J gene lost 4 bases, with 15 bases spanning the gap. The CDR3 runs to 16 residues. The CDR3 protein is CASSPRAGLGANVLTF. CDR3 DNA sequence: TGTGCCAGCAGCCCCCGGGCAGGGCTAGGGGCCAACGTCCTGACTTTC.

The table lists this clonotype with a few counts. The chain carries TRBV3-1 and TRBJ2-4; the D gene is possibly TRBD2 (5 bases). V was cut by 0 bases and J by 10 bases, with 10 bases left in between. In germline, CDR1 is LGHDT, CDR2 YNNKEL (reference sequence). The CDR3 length is 13 residues. DNA for the CDR3: TGTGCCAGCAGCCAAGATCCCCGGGATATTCAGTACTTC. It yields the protein CASSQDPRDIQYF.

This clonotype was recorded a few times. J is TRBJ1-6 and V is TRBV3-1; maybe TRBD1 (6 bases). Trimming left V 1 base short and J 8 bases short, with 12 bases between. The length of the CDR3 is 15 residues. Germline CDR1 is LGHDT and CDR2 is YNNKEL (reference sequence). For the CDR3, the DNA is TGTGCCAGCAGCCAAGGTAGGGGGATCTATTCACCCCTCCACTTT. This codes for CASSQGRGIYSPLHF.

The chain uses TRBV4-2 and TRBJ1-5; no definite D call. From germline, CDR1 is LGHNA and CDR2 YNFKEQ. Trimming took off 0 bases at V and 1 base at J, with 7 bases between the two ends. The CDR3 is 15 amino acids. The CDR3 DNA follows: TGTGCCAGCAGCCAAGAACATCGGAGCAATCAGCCCCAGCATTTT. It codes for CASSQEHRSNQPQHF.

The rearrangement joins TRBV12-3 or TRBV12-4 to TRBJ1-5, with D possibly matching TRBD1 (6 bases). The CDR3 has 15 residues. Trimming stripped 5 bases from V and 6 bases from J, with 17 bases between. CDR3 sequence: CASSPPPTGRQPQHF. CDR3 DNA: TGTGCCAGCAGTCCCCCCCCCACAGGGCGTCAGCCCCAGCATTTT.

This clonotype turned up a few times. The V call is TRBV5-6, the J call TRBJ1-1, with D uncertain. Per germline, CDR1 SGHDT and CDR2 YYEEEE. CDR3 length: 13 amino acids. Trimming shortened V by 3 bases and J by 6 bases, and 12 bases separated the two germline ends. CDR3 nucleotides: TGTGCCAGCAGCTCACGACAAGCTCCTGAAGCTTTCTTT. This sequence encodes CASSSRQAPEAFF. The full variable domain, completed using reference TRBV5-6 and TRBJ1-1, is DAGVTQSPTHLIKTRGQQVTLRCSPKSGHDTVSWYQQALGQGPQFIFQYYEEEERQRGNFPDRFSGHQFPNYSSELNVNALLLGDSALYLCASSSRQAPEAFFGQGTRLTVV.